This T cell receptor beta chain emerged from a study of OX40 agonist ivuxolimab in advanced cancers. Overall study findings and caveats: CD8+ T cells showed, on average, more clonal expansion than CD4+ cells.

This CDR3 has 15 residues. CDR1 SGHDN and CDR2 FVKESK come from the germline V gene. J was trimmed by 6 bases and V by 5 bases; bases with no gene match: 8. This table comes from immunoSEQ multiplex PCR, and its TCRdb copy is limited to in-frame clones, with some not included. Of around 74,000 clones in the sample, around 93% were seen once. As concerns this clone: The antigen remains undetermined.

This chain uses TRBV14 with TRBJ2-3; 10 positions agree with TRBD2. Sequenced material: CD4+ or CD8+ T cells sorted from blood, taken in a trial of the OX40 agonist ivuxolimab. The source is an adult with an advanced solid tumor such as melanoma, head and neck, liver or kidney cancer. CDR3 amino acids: CASSTLAGGLDTQYF. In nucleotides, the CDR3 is TGTGCCAGCAGCACCTTAGCGGGGGGTCTCGATACGCAGTATTTT.